These 14 T cell receptor beta chains were all obtained from the same sample, sequenced in a study of technical replicates of blood from several donors. Produced via immunoSEQ multiplex PCR; TCRdb's table is partial and in-frame only. This table has some 80,000 clones, approximately 78% appearing once. Sequenced material: PBMCs. The receptors derive from a human donor in good health. Some clones in this sample may be carry-over from other donors' samples.

The rearrangement links TRBV7-9 to TRBJ2-7; 8 positions agree with TRBD2. Trimming cost V 5 bases and J 6 bases; bases outside gene matches: 6. The CDR3 totals 13 residues. Germline V gives CDR1 SEHNR, CDR2 FQNEAQ (reference sequence). This chain's CDR3 is CASSPAGGSEQYF. The CDR3 DNA is TGTGCCAGCAGCCCCGCGGGGGGAAGCGAGCAGTACTTC.

The J gene is TRBJ2-3, the V gene TRBV14; possibly TRBD1 for D (6 bases). CDR1 SGHDN and CDR2 FVKESK come from the germline V gene. V was trimmed by 0 bases and J by 3 bases, leaving 10 bases between them. The CDR3 extends over 15 amino acids. CDR3 coding DNA: TGTGCCAGCAGCCAAGATTGGGGGCGGACAGATACGCAGTATTTT. This codes for CASSQDWGRTDTQYF.

The chain is built from TRBV7-2 and TRBJ1-6; TRBD1 matches 8 bases. V gave up 7 bases and J gave up 5 bases; unmatched junction bases: 4. The CDR3 runs 14 residues. Germline V gene lookup returns CDR1 SGHTA and CDR2 FQGNSA. The CDR3 loop reads CASNDRGNNSPLHF. The CDR3 DNA reads TGTGCCAGCAACGACAGGGGAAATAATTCACCCCTCCACTTT. Looking up the rest from reference TRBV7-2 and TRBJ1-6 gives the full variable domain: GAGVSQSPSNKVTEKGKDVELRCDPISGHTALYWYRQSLGQGLEFLIYFQGNSAPDKSGLPSDRFSAERTGGSVSTLTIQRTQQEDSAVYLCASNDRGNNSPLHFGNGTRLTVT.

The table lists this clone with a count of one. The V and J genes are TRBV10-3 and TRBJ1-5; D is undetermined. Germline loops: CDR1 ENHRY, CDR2 SYGVKD. V lost 4 bases and J lost 7, with 8 bases in between. The CDR3 totals 12 residues. The CDR3 sequence: CAISVENQPQHF. The CDR3 nucleotides read TGTGCCATCAGTGTGGAGAACCAGCCCCAGCATTTT.

This chain uses TRBV29-1 with TRBJ2-1; 7 nucleotides agree with TRBD2. CDR1 and CDR2 (germline): SQVTM, ANQGSEA. J gave up 6 bases and V 8 bases, and 4 bases lay outside the gene matches. The CDR3 runs to 11 residues. In DNA form, the CDR3 reads TGCAGCCCCAGGGAGGGCAATGAGCAGTTCTTC. Translated: CSPREGNEQFF.

DNA for the CDR3: TGTGCCAGTACCCTGTCGGGAGGGGGGAATCAGCCCCAGCATTTT. Translated: CASTLSGGGNQPQHF. V is TRBV19 and J is TRBJ1-5; a weak D match, TRBD1 (6 bases). Trimming shortened V by 7 bases and J by 4 bases, and 17 bases separated the two germline ends. The CDR3 loop spans 15 amino acids. In germline, CDR1 is LNHDA, CDR2 SQIVND (reference sequence).

The chain carries TRBV5-3 and TRBJ1-2; D uncertain. TRBV5-3 counts as an open reading frame of uncertain function. V lost 4 bases to trimming and J lost 10 bases, with 8 bases between them. This CDR3 is built from 10 residues. Written as DNA, the CDR3 is TGTGCCAGAAGCGAAGCGATCTACACCTTC. This gives the protein CARSEAIYTF.

The V call is TRBV5-3, the J call TRBJ1-6; a possible D gene is TRBD1 (5 bases). TRBV5-3 is known as an ORF, though its function is uncertain. The CDR3 loop spans 14 amino acids. V lost 8 bases, J lost 7 bases, and 16 bases lay in between. As DNA, the CDR3 is TGTGCCAGGCCGCCCCGGGGGAACAATTCACCCCTCCACTTT. Protein sequence: CARPPRGNNSPLHF.

V usage is TRBV10-3 and J usage is TRBJ1-5; 8 nucleotides match TRBD1. Germline values: CDR1 ENHRY, CDR2 SYGVKD. The junction had 8 bases not matched to a gene; V was cut back by 6 bases and J by 7 bases. The CDR3 runs to 14 residues. CDR3 sequence: CAISAGQGGQPQHF. In DNA, the CDR3 is TGTGCCATCAGCGCTGGACAGGGCGGACAGCCCCAGCATTTT.

The rearrangement links TRBV6-1 to TRBJ2-2, with D perhaps matching TRBD1 (6 bases). This CDR3 region has 15 residues. Trimming pared 5 bases from V and 2 bases from J, leaving 12 bases between. The germline V gene encodes CDR1 MNHNS and CDR2 SASEGT. The CDR3 loop reads CASSRRTDNTGELFF. DNA of the CDR3: TGTGCCAGCAGTAGACGGACAGACAACACCGGGGAGCTGTTTTTT.

In this sample, this clone turned up a few times. V usage is TRBV28 and J usage is TRBJ1-2, with D maybe TRBD1 (6 bases). Germline CDR1 is MDHEN and CDR2 is SYDVKM. The CDR3 sequence is 15 residues long. The V and J ends lost 1 base and 4 bases respectively, with 13 bases between them. The chain's CDR3 is CASSLFQGSSYGYTF. The CDR3 DNA sequence: TGTGCCAGCAGTTTATTTCAGGGGTCCAGCTATGGCTACACCTTC.

The chain has TRBV6-1 and TRBJ2-1; possible D gene TRBD1, 5 bases. The CDR3 is made up of 13 amino acids. CDR1 and CDR2 from the germline V gene are MNHNS and SASEGT. Between the trimmed V and J ends, which lost 10 bases and 1 base, there was a span of 11 bases. This CDR3 is CATDDSSYNEQFF. CDR3 sequence (DNA): TGTGCCACCGACGACAGTTCCTACAATGAGCAGTTCTTC.

This rearrangement joins TRBV15 to TRBJ2-1; possible D gene TRBD2, 5 bases. The V end lost 4 bases, the J end lost 1 base, and 8 bases lay between the germline ends. Germline values: CDR1 LNHNV, CDR2 YYDKDF (reference sequence). The CDR3 length is 14 residues. CDR3 residues: CATSTSGSYNEQFF. The DNA of the CDR3 is TGTGCCACCAGCACTTCGGGATCCTACAATGAGCAGTTCTTC. The whole variable domain, remainder taken from reference TRBV15 and TRBJ2-1, is DAMVIQNPRYQVTQFGKPVTLSCSQTLNHNVMYWYQQKSSQAPKLLFHYYDKDFNNEADTPDNFQSRRPNTSFCFLDIRSPGLGDTAMYLCATSTSGSYNEQFFGPGTRLTVL.

The gene calls are TRBV5-8 and TRBJ1-2; D remains unclear. The CDR3 consists of 13 residues. In germline, CDR1 is SGHTS, CDR2 YDEGEE. Trimming left V 1 base short and J 1 base short, with 5 bases between. CDR3 amino acids: CASSLYSNYGYTF. CDR3 DNA sequence: TGTGCCAGCAGCTTGTACAGTAACTATGGCTACACCTTC.